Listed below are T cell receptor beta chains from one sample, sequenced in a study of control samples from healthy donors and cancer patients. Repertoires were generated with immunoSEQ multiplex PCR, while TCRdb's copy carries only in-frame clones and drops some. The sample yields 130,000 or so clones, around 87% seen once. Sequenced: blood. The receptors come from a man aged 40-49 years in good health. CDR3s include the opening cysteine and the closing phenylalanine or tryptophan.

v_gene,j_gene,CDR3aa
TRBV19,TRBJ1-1,CASSRMNTEAFF
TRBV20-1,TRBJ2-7,CSASPGQGGSYEQYF
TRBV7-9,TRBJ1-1,CASSQRSMNTEAFF
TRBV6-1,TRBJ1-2,CASSEGRAYGYTF
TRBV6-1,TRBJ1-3,CASSDRQGLGTIYF
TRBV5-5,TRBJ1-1,CASSLAPTGALEAFF
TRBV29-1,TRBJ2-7,CSVEMKGGHEQYF
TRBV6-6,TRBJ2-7,CASSRSRDRVSYEQYF
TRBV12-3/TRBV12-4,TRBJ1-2,CASTEPRGDGYTF
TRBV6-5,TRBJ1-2,CASTITGDGYTF
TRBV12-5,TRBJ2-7,CASGLERGLPYEQYF
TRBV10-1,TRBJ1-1,CASSEGGITEAFF
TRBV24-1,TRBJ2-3,CATSDKVSSTDTQYF
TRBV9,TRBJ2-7,CASSVAPGGLEQYF
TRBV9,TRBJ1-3,CASSPPNGGKARNTIYF
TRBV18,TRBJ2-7,CASKTTQGYEQYF
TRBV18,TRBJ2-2,CASSPAVANTGELFF
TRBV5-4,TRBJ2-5,CASSRDRVKETQYF
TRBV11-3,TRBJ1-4,CASSLGDATNEKLFF
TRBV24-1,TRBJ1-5,CATSEGAQPQHF
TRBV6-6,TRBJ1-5,CASSYSGAHQPQHF
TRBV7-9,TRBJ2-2,CASSLRTSGGAVELFF
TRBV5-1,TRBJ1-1,CASSGGQALNTEAFF
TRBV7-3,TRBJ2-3,CASSLRLGGTDTQYF
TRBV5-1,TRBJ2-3,CASSLGGLENTQYF
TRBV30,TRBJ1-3,CAWSVQLGNTIYF
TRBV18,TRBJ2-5,CASSLRKADQETQYF
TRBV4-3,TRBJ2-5,CASSPLKSADGGAGETQYF
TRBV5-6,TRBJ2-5,CASSLEARSETQYF